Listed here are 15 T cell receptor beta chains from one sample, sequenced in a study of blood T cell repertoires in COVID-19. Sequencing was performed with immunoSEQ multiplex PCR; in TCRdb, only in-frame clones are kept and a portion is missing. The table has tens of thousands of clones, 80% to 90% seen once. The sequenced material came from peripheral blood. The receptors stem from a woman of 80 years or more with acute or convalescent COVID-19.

The CDR3 here is CASSLTDSYEQYF. The CDR3 nucleotides are TGTGCCAGCAGCTTAACAGACTCCTACGAGCAGTACTTC. The chain employs TRBV7-2 and TRBJ2-7; D ambiguous. Germline CDR1 reads SGHTA; CDR2 reads FQGNSA. The length of the CDR3 is 13 residues. The V end lost 2 bases, the J end lost 0 bases, and 5 bases lay between the germline ends.

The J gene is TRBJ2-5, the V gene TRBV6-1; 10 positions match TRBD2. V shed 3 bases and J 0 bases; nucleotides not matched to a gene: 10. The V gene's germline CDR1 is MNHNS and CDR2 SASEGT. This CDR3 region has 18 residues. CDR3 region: CASSDQRGGRVNQETQYF. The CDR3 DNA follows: TGTGCCAGCAGTGACCAGCGGGGGGGCCGGGTGAACCAAGAGACCCAGTACTTC.

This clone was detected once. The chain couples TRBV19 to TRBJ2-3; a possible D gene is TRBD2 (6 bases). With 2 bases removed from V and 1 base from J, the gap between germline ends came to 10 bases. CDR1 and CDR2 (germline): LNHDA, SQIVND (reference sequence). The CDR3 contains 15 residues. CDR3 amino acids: CASSIREWGTDTQYF. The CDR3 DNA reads TGTGCCAGTAGTATACGGGAGTGGGGCACAGATACGCAGTATTTT.

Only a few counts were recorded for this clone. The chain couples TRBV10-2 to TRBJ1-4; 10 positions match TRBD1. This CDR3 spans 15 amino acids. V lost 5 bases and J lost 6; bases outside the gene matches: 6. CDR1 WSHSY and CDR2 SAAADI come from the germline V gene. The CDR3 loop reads CASSRSGTGDEKLFF. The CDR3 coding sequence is TGCGCCAGCAGTAGATCCGGGACAGGGGATGAAAAACTGTTTTTT.

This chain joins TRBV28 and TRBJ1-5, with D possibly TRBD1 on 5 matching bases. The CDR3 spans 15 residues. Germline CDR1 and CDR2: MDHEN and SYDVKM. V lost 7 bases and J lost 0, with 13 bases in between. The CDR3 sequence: CASIRGGYSNQPQHF. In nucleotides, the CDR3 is TGTGCCAGCATAAGGGGAGGCTATAGCAATCAGCCCCAGCATTTT.

The CDR3 region is CASSPAPRGEQYF. CDR3 in DNA: TGTGCCAGCAGCCCCGCCCCACGGGGGGAGCAGTACTTC. V and J are TRBV4-2 and TRBJ2-7; TRBD2 is a possible D gene (6 bases). The ends were cut back, 4 bases at V and 7 bases at J, with 14 bases in the middle. This CDR3 contains 13 residues. Germline assignment: CDR1 LGHNA and CDR2 YNFKEQ.

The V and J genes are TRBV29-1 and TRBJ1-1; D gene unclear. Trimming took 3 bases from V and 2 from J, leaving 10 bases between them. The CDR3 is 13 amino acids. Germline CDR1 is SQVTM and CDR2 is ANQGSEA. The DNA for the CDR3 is TGCAGCGTTGAGATCGGGTCTAACACTGAAGCTTTCTTT. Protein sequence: CSVEIGSNTEAFF.

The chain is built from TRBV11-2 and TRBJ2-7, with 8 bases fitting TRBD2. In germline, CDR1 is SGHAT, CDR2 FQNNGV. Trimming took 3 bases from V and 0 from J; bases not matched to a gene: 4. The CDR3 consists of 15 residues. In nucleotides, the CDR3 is TGTGCCAGCAGCTTCCTAGCGGGTGACTCCTACGAGCAGTACTTC. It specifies CASSFLAGDSYEQYF.

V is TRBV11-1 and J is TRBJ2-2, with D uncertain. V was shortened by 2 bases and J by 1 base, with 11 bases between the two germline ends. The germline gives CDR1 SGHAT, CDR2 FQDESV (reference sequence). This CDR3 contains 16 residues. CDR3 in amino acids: CASSLYWPQNTGELFF. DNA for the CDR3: TGTGCCAGCAGCTTATATTGGCCCCAGAACACCGGGGAGCTGTTTTTT.

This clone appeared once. The CDR3 region has the DNA TGTGCCTGGAGTGTACGCAGGGGGCAAGTTGATTCACCCCTCCACTTT. Its translation is CAWSVRRGQVDSPLHF. The chain joins TRBV30 to TRBJ1-6, with 8 bases fitting TRBD1. Germline trimming cut 0 bases from V and 8 bases from J; bases unmatched to any gene: 9. The length of the CDR3 is 16 residues. Germline CDR1 is GTSNPN and CDR2 is SVGIG (reference sequence).

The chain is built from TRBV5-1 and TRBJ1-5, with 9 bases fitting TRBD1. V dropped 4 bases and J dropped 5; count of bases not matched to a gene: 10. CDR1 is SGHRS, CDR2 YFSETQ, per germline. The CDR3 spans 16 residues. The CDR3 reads CASSPGTGLWDQPQHF. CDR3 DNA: TGCGCCAGCAGCCCCGGGACAGGGCTTTGGGATCAGCCCCAGCATTTT.

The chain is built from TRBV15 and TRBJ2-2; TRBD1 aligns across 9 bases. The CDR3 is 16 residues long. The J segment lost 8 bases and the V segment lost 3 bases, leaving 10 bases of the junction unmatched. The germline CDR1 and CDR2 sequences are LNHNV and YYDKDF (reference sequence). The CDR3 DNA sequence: TGTGCCACCAGCAGGCCCCCCGACAGGGGGAAAGGGGAGCTGTTTTTT. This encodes CATSRPPDRGKGELFF.

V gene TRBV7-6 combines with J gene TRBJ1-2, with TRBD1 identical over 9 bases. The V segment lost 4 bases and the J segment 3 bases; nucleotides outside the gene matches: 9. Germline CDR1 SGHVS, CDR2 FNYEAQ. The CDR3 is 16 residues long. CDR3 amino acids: CASSSGAGQGHYGYTF. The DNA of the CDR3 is TGTGCCAGCAGCTCAGGGGCGGGACAGGGCCACTATGGCTACACCTTC.

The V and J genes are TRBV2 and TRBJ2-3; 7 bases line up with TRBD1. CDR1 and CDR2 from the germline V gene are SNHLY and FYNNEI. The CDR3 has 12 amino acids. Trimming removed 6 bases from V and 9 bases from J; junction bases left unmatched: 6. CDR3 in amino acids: CASRGQAPTQYF. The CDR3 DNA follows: TGTGCCAGCAGAGGACAGGCTCCGACGCAGTATTTT.

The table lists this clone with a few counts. CDR3 region: CASSQLGQGSGSGANVLTF. CDR3 in DNA: TGTGCCAGCTCACAGCTAGGACAGGGGTCGGGATCTGGGGCCAACGTCCTGACTTTC. The rearrangement links TRBV18 to TRBJ2-6; TRBD1 matches at 9 bases. The CDR3 is 19 amino acids. The V gene end was trimmed by 4 bases and the J gene end by 1 base; junction bases not matched to a gene: 11. Germline assignment: CDR1 KGHSH and CDR2 LQKENI.